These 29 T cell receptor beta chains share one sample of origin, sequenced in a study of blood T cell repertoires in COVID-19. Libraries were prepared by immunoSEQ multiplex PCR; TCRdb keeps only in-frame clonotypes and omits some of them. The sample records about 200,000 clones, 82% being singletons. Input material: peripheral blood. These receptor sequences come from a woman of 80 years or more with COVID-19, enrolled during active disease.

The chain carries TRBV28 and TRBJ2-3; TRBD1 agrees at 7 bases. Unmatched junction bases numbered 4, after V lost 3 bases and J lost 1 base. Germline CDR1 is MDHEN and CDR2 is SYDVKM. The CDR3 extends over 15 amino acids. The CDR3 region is CASSLAGTGTDTQYF. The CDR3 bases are TGTGCCAGCAGTTTGGCCGGGACAGGCACAGATACGCAGTATTTT.

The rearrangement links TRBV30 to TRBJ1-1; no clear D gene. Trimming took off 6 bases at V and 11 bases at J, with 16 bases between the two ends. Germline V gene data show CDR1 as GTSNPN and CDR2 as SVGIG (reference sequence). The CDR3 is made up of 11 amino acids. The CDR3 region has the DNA TGTGCCTGCTCCCCGACCCCGGGGGCTTTCTTT. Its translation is CACSPTPGAFF.

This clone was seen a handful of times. CDR3 coding DNA: TGTGCCAGTAGGCCCAGGGAGAACACTGAAGCTTTCTTT. It is translated as CASRPRENTEAFF. V gene TRBV19 combines with J gene TRBJ1-1, with D perhaps matching TRBD1 (5 bases). Germline assignment: CDR1 LNHDA and CDR2 SQIVND (reference sequence). The V and J ends lost 6 bases and 1 base respectively, with 9 bases between them. The CDR3 spans 13 residues.

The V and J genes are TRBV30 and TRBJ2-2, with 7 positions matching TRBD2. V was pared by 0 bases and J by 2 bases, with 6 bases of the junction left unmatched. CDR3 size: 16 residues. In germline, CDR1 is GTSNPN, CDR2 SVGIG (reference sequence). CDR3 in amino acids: CAWSVEGLINTGELFF. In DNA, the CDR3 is TGTGCCTGGAGTGTAGAGGGACTAATCAACACCGGGGAGCTGTTTTTT.

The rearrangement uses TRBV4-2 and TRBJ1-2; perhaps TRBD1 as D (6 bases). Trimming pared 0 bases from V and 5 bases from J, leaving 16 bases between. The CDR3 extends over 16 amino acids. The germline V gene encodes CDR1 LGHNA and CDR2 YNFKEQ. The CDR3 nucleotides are TGTGCCAGCAGCCAAGAAATACGTGGGACATCTTATGGCTACACCTTC. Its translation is CASSQEIRGTSYGYTF.

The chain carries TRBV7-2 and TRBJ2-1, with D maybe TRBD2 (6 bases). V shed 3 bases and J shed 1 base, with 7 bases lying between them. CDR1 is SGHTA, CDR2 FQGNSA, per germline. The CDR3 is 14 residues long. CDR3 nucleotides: TGTGCCAGCAGCTTGGGGGGATCCTACAATGAGCAGTTCTTC. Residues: CASSLGGSYNEQFF.

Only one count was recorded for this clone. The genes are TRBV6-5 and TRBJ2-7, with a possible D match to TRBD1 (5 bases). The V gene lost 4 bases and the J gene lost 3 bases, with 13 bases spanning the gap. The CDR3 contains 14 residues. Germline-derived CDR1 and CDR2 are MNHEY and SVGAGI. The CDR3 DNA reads TGTGCCAGCAGTTTCAGGGATGGGGTCTACGAGCAGTACTTC. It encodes CASSFRDGVYEQYF.

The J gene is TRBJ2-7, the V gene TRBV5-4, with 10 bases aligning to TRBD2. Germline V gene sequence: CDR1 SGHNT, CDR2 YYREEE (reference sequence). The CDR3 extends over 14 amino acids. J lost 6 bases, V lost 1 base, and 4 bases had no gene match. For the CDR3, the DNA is TGTGCCAGCAGCTTGAGAGCGGGAGGGCTCGAGCAGTACTTC. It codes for CASSLRAGGLEQYF.

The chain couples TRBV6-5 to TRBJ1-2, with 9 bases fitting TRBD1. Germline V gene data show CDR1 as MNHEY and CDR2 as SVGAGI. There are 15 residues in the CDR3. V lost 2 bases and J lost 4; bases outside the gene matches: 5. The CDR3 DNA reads TGTGCCAGCAGTTACCCGGGACAGGGTTCCTATGGCTACACCTTC. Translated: CASSYPGQGSYGYTF.

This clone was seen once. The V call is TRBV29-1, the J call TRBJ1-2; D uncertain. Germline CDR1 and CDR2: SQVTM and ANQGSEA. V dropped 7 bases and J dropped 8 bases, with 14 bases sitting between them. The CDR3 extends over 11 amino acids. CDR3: CSAETGWGYTF. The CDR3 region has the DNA TGCAGCGCCGAGACGGGTTGGGGCTACACCTTC.

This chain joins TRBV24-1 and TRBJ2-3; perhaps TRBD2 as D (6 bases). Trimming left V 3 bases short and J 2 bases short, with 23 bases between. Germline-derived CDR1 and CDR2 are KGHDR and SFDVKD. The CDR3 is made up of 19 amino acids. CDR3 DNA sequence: TGTGCCACCAGTGATCTTACCCAATCACCGGGACTGAACACAGATACGCAGTATTTT. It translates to CATSDLTQSPGLNTDTQYF.

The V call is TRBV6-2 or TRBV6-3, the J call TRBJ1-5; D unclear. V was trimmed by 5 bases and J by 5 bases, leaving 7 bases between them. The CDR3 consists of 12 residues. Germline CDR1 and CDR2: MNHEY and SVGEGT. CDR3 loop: CASSPLYQPQHF. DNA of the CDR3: TGTGCCAGCAGTCCCCTTTATCAGCCCCAGCATTTT.

The CDR3 DNA reads as TGTGCCAGTAGTAGGGACAGGGGCACAACCTATGGCTACACCTTC. It specifies CASSRDRGTTYGYTF. This chain uses TRBV19 with TRBJ1-2; 10 bases map to TRBD1. There are 15 residues in the CDR3. Trimming at V came to 4 bases and at J to 4 bases, leaving 6 bases not matched to a gene. The germline V gene encodes CDR1 LNHDA and CDR2 SQIVND (reference sequence).

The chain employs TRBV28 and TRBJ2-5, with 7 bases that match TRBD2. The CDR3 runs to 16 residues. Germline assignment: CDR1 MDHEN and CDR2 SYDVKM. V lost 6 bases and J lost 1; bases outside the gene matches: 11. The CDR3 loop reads CASSRDSGPVQETQYF. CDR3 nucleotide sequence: TGTGCCAGCAGCCGAGATAGCGGGCCCGTCCAAGAGACCCAGTACTTC. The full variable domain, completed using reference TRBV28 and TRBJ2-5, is DVKVTQSSRYLVKRTGEKVFLECVQDMDHENMFWYRQDPGLGLRLIYFSYDVKMKEKGDIPEGYSVSREKKERFSLILESASTNQTSMYLCASSRDSGPVQETQYFGPGTRLLVL.

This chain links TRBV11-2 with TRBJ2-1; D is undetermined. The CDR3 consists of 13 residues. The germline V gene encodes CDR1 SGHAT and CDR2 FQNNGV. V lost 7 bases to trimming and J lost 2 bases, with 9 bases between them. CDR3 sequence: CASMADTYNEQFF. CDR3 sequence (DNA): TGTGCCAGCATGGCAGACACCTACAATGAGCAGTTCTTC.

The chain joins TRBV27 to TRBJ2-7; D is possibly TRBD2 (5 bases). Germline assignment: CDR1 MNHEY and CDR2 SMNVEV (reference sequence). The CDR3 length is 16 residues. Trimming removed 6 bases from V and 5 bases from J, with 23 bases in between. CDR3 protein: CASRALRGPRVHEQYF. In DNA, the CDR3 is TGTGCCAGCAGGGCATTACGTGGGCCGCGGGTCCACGAGCAGTACTTC.

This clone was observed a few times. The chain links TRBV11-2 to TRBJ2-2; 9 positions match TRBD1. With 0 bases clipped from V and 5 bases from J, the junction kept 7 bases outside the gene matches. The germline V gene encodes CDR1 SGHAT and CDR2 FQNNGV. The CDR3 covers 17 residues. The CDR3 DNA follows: TGTGCCAGCAGCTTAGATTGGACAGGGGAGCTTACCGGGGAGCTGTTTTTT. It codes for CASSLDWTGELTGELFF.

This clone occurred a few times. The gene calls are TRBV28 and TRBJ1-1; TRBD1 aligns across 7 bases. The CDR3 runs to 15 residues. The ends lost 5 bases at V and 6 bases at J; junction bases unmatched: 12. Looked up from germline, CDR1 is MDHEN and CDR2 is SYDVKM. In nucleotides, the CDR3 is TGTGCCAGCAGTCAAATAGACAGGGCCTCTGCTGAAGCTTTCTTT. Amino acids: CASSQIDRASAEAFF.

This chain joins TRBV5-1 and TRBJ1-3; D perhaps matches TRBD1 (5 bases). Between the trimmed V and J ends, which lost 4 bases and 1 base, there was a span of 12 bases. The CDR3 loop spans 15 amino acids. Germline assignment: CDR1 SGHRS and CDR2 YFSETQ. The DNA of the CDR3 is TGCGCCAGCAGCATAAACGGACATTCTGGAAACACCATATATTTT. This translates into CASSINGHSGNTIYF.

CDR3 in amino acids: CSVVRRDDTEAFF. For the CDR3, the DNA is TGCAGCGTCGTCCGGAGGGATGACACTGAAGCTTTCTTT. The chain uses TRBV29-1 and TRBJ1-1; D remains unclear. In germline, CDR1 is SQVTM, CDR2 ANQGSEA. The V and J ends lost 6 bases and 3 bases respectively, with 14 bases between them. The CDR3 runs to 13 residues.

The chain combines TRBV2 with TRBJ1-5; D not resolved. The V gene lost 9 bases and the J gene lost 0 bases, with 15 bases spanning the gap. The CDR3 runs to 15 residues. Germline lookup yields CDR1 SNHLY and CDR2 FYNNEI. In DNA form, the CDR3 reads TGTGCCAGTCGGGTAGCAGCAAATAGCAATCAGCCCCAGCATTTT. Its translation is CASRVAANSNQPQHF.

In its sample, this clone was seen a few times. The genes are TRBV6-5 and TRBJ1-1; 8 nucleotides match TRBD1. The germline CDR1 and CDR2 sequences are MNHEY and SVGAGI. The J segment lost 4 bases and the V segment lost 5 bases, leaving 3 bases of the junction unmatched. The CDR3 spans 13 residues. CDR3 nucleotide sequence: TGTGCCAGCAGTCGGACAGGGACCACTGAAGCTTTCTTT. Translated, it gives CASSRTGTTEAFF.

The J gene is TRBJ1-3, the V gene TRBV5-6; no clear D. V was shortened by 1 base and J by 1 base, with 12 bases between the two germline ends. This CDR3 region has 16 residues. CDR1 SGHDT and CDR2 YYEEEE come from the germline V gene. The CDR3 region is CASSLPGPTSGNTIYF. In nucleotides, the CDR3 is TGTGCCAGCAGCTTGCCAGGCCCGACGTCTGGAAACACCATATATTTT. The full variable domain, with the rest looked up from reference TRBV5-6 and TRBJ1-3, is DAGVTQSPTHLIKTRGQQVTLRCSPKSGHDTVSWYQQALGQGPQFIFQYYEEEERQRGNFPDRFSGHQFPNYSSELNVNALLLGDSALYLCASSLPGPTSGNTIYFGEGSWLTVV.

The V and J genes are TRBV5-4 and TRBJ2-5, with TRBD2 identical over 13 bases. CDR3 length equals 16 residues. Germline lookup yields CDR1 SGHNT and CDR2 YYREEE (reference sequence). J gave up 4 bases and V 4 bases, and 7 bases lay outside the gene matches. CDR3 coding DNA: TGTGCCAGCAGCCCCTCCGGGACTAGCGGGGTAGAGACCCAGTACTTC. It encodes CASSPSGTSGVETQYF.

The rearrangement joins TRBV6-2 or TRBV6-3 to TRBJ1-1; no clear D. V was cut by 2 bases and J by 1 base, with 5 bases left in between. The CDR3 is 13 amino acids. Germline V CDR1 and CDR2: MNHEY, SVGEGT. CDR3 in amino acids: CASSYGRNTEAFF. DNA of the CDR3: TGTGCCAGCAGTTACGGGAGGAACACTGAAGCTTTCTTT.

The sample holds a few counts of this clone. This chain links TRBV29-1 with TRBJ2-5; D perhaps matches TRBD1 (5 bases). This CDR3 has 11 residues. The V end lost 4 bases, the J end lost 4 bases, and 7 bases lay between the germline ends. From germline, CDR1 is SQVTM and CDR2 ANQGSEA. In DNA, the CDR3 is TGCAGCGTTGCAGGGCTAGAGACCCAGTACTTC. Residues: CSVAGLETQYF.

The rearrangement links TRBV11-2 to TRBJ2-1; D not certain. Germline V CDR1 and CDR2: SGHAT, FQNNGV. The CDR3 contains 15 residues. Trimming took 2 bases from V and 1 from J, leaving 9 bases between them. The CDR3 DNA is TGTGCCAGCAGCTTAAACGCGAGATCCTACAATGAGCAGTTCTTC. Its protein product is CASSLNARSYNEQFF.

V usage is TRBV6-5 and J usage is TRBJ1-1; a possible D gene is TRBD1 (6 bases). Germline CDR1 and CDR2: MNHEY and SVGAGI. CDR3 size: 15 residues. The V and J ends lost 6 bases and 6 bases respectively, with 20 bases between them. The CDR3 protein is CASSPFLGTLAEAFF. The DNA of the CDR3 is TGTGCCAGCAGCCCATTCTTGGGGACACTGGCTGAAGCTTTCTTT.

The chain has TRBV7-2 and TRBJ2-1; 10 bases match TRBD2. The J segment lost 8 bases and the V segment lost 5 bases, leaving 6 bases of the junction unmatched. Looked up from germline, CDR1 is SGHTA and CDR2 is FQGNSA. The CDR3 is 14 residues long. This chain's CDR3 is CASSRSGGAYEQFF. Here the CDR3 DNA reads TGTGCCAGCAGCCGCAGCGGGGGGGCCTATGAGCAGTTCTTC.